This T cell receptor beta chain was retrieved from a study of OX40 agonist ivuxolimab in advanced cancers. For the study at large: Three patients, one with hepatocellular carcinoma and two with cutaneous melanoma, achieved partial responses. Study-wide results and caveats: Some of the nonresponding patients also showed low levels of normalized T-cell clonal expansion.

V was cut by 8 bases and J by 3 bases, with 11 bases left in between. Germline CDR1 reads WSHSY; CDR2 reads SAAADI. The CDR3 spans 13 residues. Blood was sampled at baseline, cycle 4 day 1, and cycle 7 day 1. Sequencing was performed with immunoSEQ multiplex PCR; in TCRdb, only in-frame clones are kept and a portion is missing. The table has about 68,000 clones, 65% to 90% seen once; the top ten hold 1.6%. To note about this clone: Its antigen is unidentified.

Source: CD4+ or CD8+ T cells sorted from blood, taken in a trial of the OX40 agonist ivuxolimab. The receptor comes from an adult with an advanced solid tumor such as melanoma, head and neck, liver or kidney cancer. V gene TRBV10-2 combines with J gene TRBJ1-5, with D unresolved. The CDR3 region has the DNA TGCGCCAGCCTCGGGGAACTCAATCAGCCCCAGCATTTT. It translates to CASLGELNQPQHF.